This T cell receptor (beta chain) was found in a study of T-cell memory formation after mild COVID-19. The overall study: The study found TCR clusters largely donor specific.

CDR1 and CDR2 from the germline V gene are MDHEN and SYDVKM. Trimming stripped 5 bases from V and 6 bases from J, with 18 bases between. The CDR3 length is 15 residues. TCRdb independently ran MiXCR on the 5' RACE reads; one entry per CDR3 protein. The table has about 290,000 distinct CDR3 sequences, roughly 15% seen once. Overall study findings and caveats: Certain responding clones were present in pre-infection memory, suggesting participation of cross-reactive memory. The study found balanced CD4/CD8 in clones contracting day 15 to 85 and a CD4+ lean in later expanders.

A note on this clonotype: Its antigen remains unidentified.

This clonotype was sampled from a young man who had mild COVID-19 (a few samples of this study predate the infection). Cell type and time point are not known. The source material was PBMCs or a T cell subset sorted from them (not recorded which). The chain carries TRBV28 and TRBJ2-3; D tentatively fits TRBD1 or TRBD2 (5 bases each). CDR3 nucleotide sequence: TGTGCCAGCAGTCCTCCGGGACGCAAGGGGGATACGCAGTATTTT. It specifies CASSPPGRKGDTQYF. Using reference TRBV28 and TRBJ2-3 for the parts outside the CDR3, the full variable domain is DVKVTQSSRYLVKRTGEKVFLECVQDMDHENMFWYRQDPGLGLRLIYFSYDVKMKEKGDIPEGYSVSREKKERFSLILESASTNQTSMYLCASSPPGRKGDTQYFGPGTRLTVL.